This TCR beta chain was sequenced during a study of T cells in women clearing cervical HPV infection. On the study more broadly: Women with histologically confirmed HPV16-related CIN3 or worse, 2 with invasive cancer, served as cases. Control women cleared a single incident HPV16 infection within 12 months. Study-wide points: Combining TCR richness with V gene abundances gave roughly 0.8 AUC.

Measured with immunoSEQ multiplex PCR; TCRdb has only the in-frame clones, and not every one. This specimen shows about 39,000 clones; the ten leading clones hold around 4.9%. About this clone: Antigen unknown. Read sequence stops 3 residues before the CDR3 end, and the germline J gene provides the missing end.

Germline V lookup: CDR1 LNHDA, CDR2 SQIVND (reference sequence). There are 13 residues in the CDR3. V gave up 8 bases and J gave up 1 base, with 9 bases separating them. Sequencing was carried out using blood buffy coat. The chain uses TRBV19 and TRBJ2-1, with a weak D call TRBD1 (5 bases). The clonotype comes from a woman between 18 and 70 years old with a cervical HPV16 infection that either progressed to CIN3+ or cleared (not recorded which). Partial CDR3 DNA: TGTGCCAGTGATCAGGGTTCCTACAATGAG. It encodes CASDQGSYNE. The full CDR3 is CASDQGSYNEQFF.